This TCR beta chain is drawn from a study of regulatory T cells in long-lasting Graves disease. Stated time point: persistent/refractory GD, antithyroid drugs over 5 years with positive TRAb. The TCR library was made from RNA extracted from PBMCs. Trimming cost V 2 bases and J 2 bases, with 15 bases left between them. The CDR3 sequence is 16 residues long. Germline loops: CDR1 MNHEY, CDR2 SVGEGT. Libraries of TCR beta came from iRepertoire HTBI primers plus Arm-PCR of CDR3 regions. MiXCR, run by TCRdb on the multiplex PCR reads, gives a single entry per CDR3 protein. Among roughly 500,000 distinct CDR3 sequences listed, around a fifth were seen once. Overall study findings and caveats: Persistent Graves' patients showed less TCR diversity than newly diagnosed ones.

This clonotype was seen ten or more times. Its antigen remains unknown. This clonotype was obtained from a female donor with Graves disease. This chain uses TRBV6-2 or TRBV6-3 with TRBJ1-1, with D hard to call. The sample here was peripheral blood mononuclear cells (PBMCs), taken when the disease was refractory, from a patient treated with antithyroid drugs. The CDR3: CASSYPFPSRNTEAFF. The DNA of the CDR3 is TGTGCCAGCAGTTACCCCTTCCCGAGCAGAAACACTGAAGCTTTCTTT.